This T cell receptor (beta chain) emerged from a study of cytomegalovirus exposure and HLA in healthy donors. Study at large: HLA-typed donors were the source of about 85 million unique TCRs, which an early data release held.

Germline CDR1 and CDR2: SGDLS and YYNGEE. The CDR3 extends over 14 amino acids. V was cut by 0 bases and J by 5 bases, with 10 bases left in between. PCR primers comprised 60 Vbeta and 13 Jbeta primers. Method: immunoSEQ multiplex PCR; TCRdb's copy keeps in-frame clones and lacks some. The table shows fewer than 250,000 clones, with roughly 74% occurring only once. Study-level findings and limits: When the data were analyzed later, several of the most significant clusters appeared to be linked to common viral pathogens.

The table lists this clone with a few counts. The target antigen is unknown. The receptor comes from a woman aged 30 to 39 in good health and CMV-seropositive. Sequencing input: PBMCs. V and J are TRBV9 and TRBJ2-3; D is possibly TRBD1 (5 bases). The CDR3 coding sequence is TGTGCCAGCAGCGTAGCAGGGATCAGAGATACGCAGTATTTT. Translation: CASSVAGIRDTQYF.